What follows is one T cell receptor (beta chain) and its context. This sample includes further DNA sequences coding for the same CDR3. Stated time point: after dendritic cell vaccination, including at tumor progression/relapse. The source of the sample is a study of glioma-infiltrating T cells after dendritic cell vaccination. CDR1 and CDR2 from the germline V gene are SGHTA and FQGNSA. This CDR3 contains 14 residues. Trimming took 5 bases from V and 4 from J, leaving 14 bases between them. The repertoire was sequenced with immunoSEQ multiplex PCR; TCRdb's copy has only in-frame clones and lacks some. The table records 100,000 or so clones, over 80% of them present only once.

This sequence originates from a human donor with glioblastoma. The starting material was blood, obtained after dendritic cell vaccination. The chain couples TRBV7-2 to TRBJ1-1; D perhaps matches TRBD1 (6 bases). CDR3 amino acids: CASSLTQGSTEAFF. Written as DNA, the CDR3 is TGTGCCAGCAGCCTTACCCAGGGGAGCACTGAAGCTTTCTTT.